The next 18 T cell receptor beta chains were all read from a single sample in a study of T-cell reconstitution after alpha-beta-depleted transplantation in children. Researchers prepared the TCRbeta library using unique molecular identifiers, the study reports. TCRdb re-derived calls from the PCR reads in MiXCR, one entry per CDR3 protein. The sample holds around 700,000 distinct CDR3 sequences, over 10% seen once. The starting material was PBMCs, obtained before TCRalphabeta/CD19-depleted stem cell transplant. The receptors were gathered from a girl aged 2 to 10 with congenital amegakaryocytic thrombocytopenia, due to receive a stem cell transplant.

The chain recombines TRBV6-1 with TRBJ2-3; a possible D gene is TRBD2 (6 bases). There are 14 residues in the CDR3. The V gene lost 8 bases and the J gene lost 4 bases, with 16 bases spanning the gap. Germline loops: CDR1 MNHNS, CDR2 SASEGT. The DNA for the CDR3 is TGTGCCAGCTCCTCGGAGGGCCTGGCAGATACGCAGTATTTT. Translation gives CASSSEGLADTQYF.

This clonotype was seen at least ten times. The chain carries TRBV12-3 or TRBV12-4 and TRBJ1-5; D call uncertain. The CDR3 extends over 15 amino acids. Trimming cost V 5 bases and J 0 bases, with 11 bases left between them. The CDR3 loop reads CASSADGYSNQPQHF. The DNA for the CDR3 is TGTGCCAGCAGTGCCGACGGTTATAGCAATCAGCCCCAGCATTTT.

This clonotype was detected only a few times. This chain links TRBV5-8 with TRBJ1-5; D gene ambiguous. This CDR3 region has 15 residues. CDR1 is SGHTS, CDR2 YDEGEE, per germline. The V and J ends lost 5 bases and 0 bases respectively, with 12 bases between them. CDR3 bases: TGTGCCAGCAGTGAGCAAGGCTATAGCAATCAGCCCCAGCATTTT. Translating gives CASSEQGYSNQPQHF.

This clonotype appeared many times. V usage is TRBV5-1 and J usage is TRBJ2-1; 12 nucleotides match TRBD2. Per germline, CDR1 SGHRS and CDR2 YFSETQ. The length of the CDR3 is 17 residues. The trim removed 3 bases at V and 9 bases at J, leaving 13 bases unmatched. CDR3 in DNA: TGCGCCAGCAGCTCTTCGCCCCTAGCGGGAGGGCCTGTTGAGCAGTTCTTC. Its translation is CASSSSPLAGGPVEQFF.

This clonotype was counted only a few times. The chain recombines TRBV14 with TRBJ2-1, with 7 bases aligning to TRBD1. In germline, CDR1 is SGHDN, CDR2 FVKESK. The CDR3 sequence is 16 residues long. Germline trimming cut 1 base from V and 2 bases from J; bases unmatched to any gene: 5. CDR3 region: CASSQGQQGTYNEQFF. For the CDR3, the DNA is TGTGCCAGCAGCCAAGGCCAACAGGGGACCTACAATGAGCAGTTCTTC.

The sample holds a few counts of this clonotype. This chain connects TRBV5-1 to TRBJ1-1, with a possible D match to TRBD1 (5 bases). Germline V CDR1 and CDR2: SGHRS, YFSETQ. The V and J ends lost 2 bases and 1 base respectively, with 9 bases between them. This CDR3 is 14 amino acids long. In DNA form, the CDR3 reads TGCGCCAGCAGCTTCTGGGGGGAGAACACTGAAGCTTTCTTT. Encoded protein: CASSFWGENTEAFF.

There are many counts of this clonotype. The J gene is TRBJ2-3, the V gene TRBV20-1; 8 bases match TRBD2. Germline V gene sequence: CDR1 DFQATT, CDR2 SNEGSKA (reference sequence). The V gene end was trimmed by 3 bases and the J gene end by 0 bases; junction bases not matched to a gene: 5. The CDR3 is made up of 15 amino acids. CDR3 DNA: TGCAGTGCTAGTGTGCGGGAGGTTAGCACAGATACGCAGTATTTT. Residues: CSASVREVSTDTQYF.

In this sample, this clonotype turned up many times. This chain links TRBV12-3 or TRBV12-4 with TRBJ2-1; 7 nucleotides line up with TRBD1. Trimming cost V 5 bases and J 7 bases; bases outside gene matches: 11. The CDR3 contains 15 residues. The CDR3 sequence is CASSVETGDVNEQFF. For the CDR3, the DNA is TGTGCCAGCAGTGTCGAAACAGGGGATGTTAATGAGCAGTTCTTC.

J is TRBJ2-4 and V is TRBV5-1, with D maybe TRBD1 (5 bases). The CDR3 is made up of 15 amino acids. Per the germline V gene, CDR1 is SGHRS and CDR2 is YFSETQ. V lost 0 bases and J 5 bases, leaving 12 bases between the germline ends. This chain's CDR3 is CASSLEFPGQNIQYF. CDR3 bases: TGCGCCAGCAGCTTGGAGTTTCCAGGGCAAAACATTCAGTACTTC. The complete variable domain, with remaining parts taken from reference TRBV5-1 and TRBJ2-4, reads KAGVTQTPRYLIKTRGQQVTLSCSPISGHRSVSWYQQTPGQGLQFLFEYFSETQRNKGNFPGRFSGRQFSNSRSEMNVSTLELGDSALYLCASSLEFPGQNIQYFGAGTRLSVL.

This clonotype was detected many times. This chain joins TRBV20-1 and TRBJ2-4; D possibly uses TRBD1 or TRBD2 (5 bases each). Germline V gene data show CDR1 as DFQATT and CDR2 as SNEGSKA (reference sequence). V was clipped by 3 bases and J by 8 bases, with 14 bases between them. The CDR3 is made up of 13 amino acids. The CDR3: CSARLTLGDIQYF. As DNA, the CDR3 is TGCAGTGCTAGGCTAACCCTGGGGGACATTCAGTACTTC.

The chain links TRBV5-1 to TRBJ2-3; unclear D gene. The CDR3 loop spans 15 amino acids. The V gene's germline CDR1 is SGHRS and CDR2 YFSETQ. Trimming stripped 4 bases from V and 3 bases from J, with 15 bases between. CDR3 residues: CASSPYQRTTDTQYF. CDR3 in DNA: TGCGCCAGCAGCCCCTATCAGCGAACGACAGATACGCAGTATTTT.

This clonotype was observed at least ten times. V and J are TRBV29-1 and TRBJ1-1; D is ambiguous. CDR1 SQVTM and CDR2 ANQGSEA come from the germline V gene. V was trimmed by 4 bases and J by 4 bases, leaving 16 bases between them. CDR3 length: 14 residues. CDR3 residues: CSVGGPPLITEAFF. CDR3 in DNA: TGCAGCGTTGGAGGCCCCCCGTTGATCACTGAAGCTTTCTTT.

This clonotype has a count of ten or more. The chain combines TRBV12-3 or TRBV12-4 with TRBJ2-7; the D gene is possibly TRBD1 (7 bases). The V and J ends lost 5 bases and 7 bases respectively, with 15 bases between them. This CDR3 region has 13 residues. CDR3 residues: CASSTGPGGEQYF. CDR3 nucleotide sequence: TGTGCCAGCAGTACAGGTCCAGGGGGGGAGCAGTACTTC.

This rearrangement joins TRBV7-9 to TRBJ2-1; 9 nucleotides line up with TRBD2. The V gene end was trimmed by 8 bases and the J gene end by 9 bases; junction bases not matched to a gene: 11. The V gene's germline CDR1 is SEHNR and CDR2 FQNEAQ (reference sequence). The CDR3 consists of 14 residues. The DNA of the CDR3 is TGTGCCAGCTGCTGCGGGAGGGCCGATAGTGAGCAGTTCTTC. It encodes CASCCGRADSEQFF.

V usage is TRBV24-1 and J usage is TRBJ1-1, with a tentative D call TRBD1 (5 bases). Per the germline V gene, CDR1 is KGHDR and CDR2 is SFDVKD. With 2 bases removed from V and 5 bases from J, the gap between germline ends came to 11 bases. The CDR3 is made up of 14 amino acids. CDR3 in amino acids: CATSDSEGVTEAFF. The CDR3 DNA sequence: TGTGCCACCAGTGATTCGGAAGGGGTGACTGAAGCTTTCTTT.

This clonotype appeared a few times. The rearrangement uses TRBV4-1 and TRBJ2-1; TRBD1 matches at 10 bases. CDR3 length: 17 residues. The trim removed 4 bases at V and 5 bases at J, leaving 11 bases unmatched. The germline gives CDR1 MGHRA, CDR2 YSYEKL. CDR3 region: CASSRLLRDRGDNEQFF. In DNA, the CDR3 is TGCGCCAGCAGCCGCCTTTTAAGGGACAGGGGAGACAATGAGCAGTTCTTC.

The table lists this clonotype with a few counts. The chain has TRBV30 and TRBJ2-1; D is uncertain. CDR3 length: 12 amino acids. Germline loops: CDR1 GTSNPN, CDR2 SVGIG (reference sequence). V lost 5 bases, J lost 4 bases, and 9 bases lay in between. The CDR3 DNA sequence: TGTGCCTGGGGACGTACTTACAATGAGCAGTTCTTC. This translates into CAWGRTYNEQFF.

The genes are TRBV28 and TRBJ2-1; weak D call: TRBD2 (6 bases). This CDR3 contains 15 residues. V lost 3 bases to trimming and J lost 5 bases, with 14 bases between them. The germline V gene has CDR1 MDHEN and CDR2 SYDVKM. The CDR3 nucleotides read TGTGCCAGCAGTTTCGTTGGAGGGCCAAACAATGAGCAGTTCTTC. Protein: CASSFVGGPNNEQFF.